This T cell receptor beta chain was captured by sequencing in a study of OX40 agonist ivuxolimab in advanced cancers. The overall study: Enrolled patients in dose escalation had cancers that were hepatocellular carcinoma, melanoma, renal cell or head and neck cancer. Treatment received earlier with anti-PD-1, anti-PD-L1 or anti-CTLA-4 agents was allowed, and under 50% had some. The study, taken as a whole, reports: Clonal expansion by week 6 occurred in CD4+ and CD8+ blood T cells (at 0.1 to 3.0 mg/kg).

Measured with immunoSEQ multiplex PCR; TCRdb has only the in-frame clones, and not every one. The table shows 57,000 or so clones, with around 91% occurring only once. To note about this clone: No antigen is known for it.

This TCR derives from an adult with an advanced solid tumor such as melanoma, head and neck, liver or kidney cancer. The sample here was CD4+ or CD8+ T cells sorted from blood, taken in a trial of the OX40 agonist ivuxolimab.

The CDR3 DNA is TGTGCCAGTACCGAGAGGGGTAGCAGGGTAGAGACCCAGTACTTC. Its protein product is CASTERGSRVETQYF. V is TRBV19 and J is TRBJ2-5; D assignment may be TRBD1 or TRBD2 (5 bases each). V was cut by 7 bases and J by 4 bases, with 19 bases left in between. CDR3 length equals 15 residues. Germline CDR1 is LNHDA and CDR2 is SQIVND (reference sequence).